The text below deals with one T cell receptor beta chain. Germline CDR1 LNHDA, CDR2 SQIVND (reference sequence). Between the trimmed V and J ends, which lost 3 bases and 6 bases, there was a span of 9 bases. The CDR3 has 13 residues. The data belong to a study of blood T cell repertoires in COVID-19. Libraries were prepared by immunoSEQ multiplex PCR; TCRdb keeps only in-frame clonotypes and omits some of them. The table has around 50,000 clones, approximately 88% seen once. The sequencing sample was made of peripheral blood. This TCR derives from a human donor in a cohort sampled during active COVID-19. This chain joins TRBV19 and TRBJ2-1, with a tentative D call TRBD2 (5 bases). CDR3 region: CASSITGINEQFF. The CDR3 DNA reads TGTGCCAGTAGTATTACGGGGATCAATGAGCAGTTCTTC.